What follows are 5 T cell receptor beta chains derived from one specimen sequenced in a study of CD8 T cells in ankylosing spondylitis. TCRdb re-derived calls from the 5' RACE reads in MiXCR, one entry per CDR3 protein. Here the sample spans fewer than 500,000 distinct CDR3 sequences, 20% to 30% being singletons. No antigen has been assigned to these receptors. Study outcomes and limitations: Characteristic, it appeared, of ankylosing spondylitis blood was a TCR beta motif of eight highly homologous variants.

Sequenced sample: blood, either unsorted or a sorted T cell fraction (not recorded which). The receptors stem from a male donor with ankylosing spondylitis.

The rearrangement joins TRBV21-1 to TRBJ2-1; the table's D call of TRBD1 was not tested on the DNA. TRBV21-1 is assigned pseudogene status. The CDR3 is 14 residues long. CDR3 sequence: CASNGGQGDNEQFF. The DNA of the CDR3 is TGTGCCAGCAACGGGGGACAGGGGGACAATGAGCAGTTCTTC.

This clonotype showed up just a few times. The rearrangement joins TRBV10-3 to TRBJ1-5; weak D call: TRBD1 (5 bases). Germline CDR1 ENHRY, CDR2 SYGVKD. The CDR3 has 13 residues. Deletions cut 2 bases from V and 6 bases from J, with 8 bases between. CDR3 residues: CAISETGPQPQHF. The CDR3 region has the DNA TGTGCCATCAGTGAGACAGGACCTCAGCCCCAGCATTTT.

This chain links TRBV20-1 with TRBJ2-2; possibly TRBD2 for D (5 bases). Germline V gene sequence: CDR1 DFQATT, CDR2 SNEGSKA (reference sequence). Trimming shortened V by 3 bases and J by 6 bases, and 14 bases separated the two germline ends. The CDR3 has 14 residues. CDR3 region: CSARDSRGSGELFF. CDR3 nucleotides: TGCAGTGCTAGGGACTCTCGAGGGTCCGGGGAGCTGTTTTTT.

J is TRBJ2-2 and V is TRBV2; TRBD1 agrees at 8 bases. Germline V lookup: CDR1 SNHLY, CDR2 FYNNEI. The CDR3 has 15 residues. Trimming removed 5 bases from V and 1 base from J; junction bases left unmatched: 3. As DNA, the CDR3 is TGTGCCAGCAGTACCGGACAGGGGAACACCGGGGAGCTGTTTTTT. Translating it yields CASSTGQGNTGELFF.

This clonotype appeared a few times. The CDR3 bases are TGTGCCAGCAGCAAAAAAAAACCCCCACCGCGACAGCAACCCACTGGAAACACCATATATTTT. Translating gives CASSKKKPPPRQQPTGNTIYF. This chain connects TRBV21-1 to TRBJ1-3; the table's D gene call, TRBD1, was not cross checked with the DNA. TRBV21-1 is a recognized pseudogene. This CDR3 is built from 21 residues.